This T cell receptor (beta chain) stems from a study of monozygotic twins with inflammatory bowel disease. For each CDR3 protein, TCRdb gives one entry from its re-call of the 5' RACE reads, without DNA. The sample includes fewer than 550,000 distinct CDR3 sequences. The germline gives CDR1 MNHEY, CDR2 SVGAGI. CDR3 size: 13 residues. A word on this clonotype: What it binds is not known.

Study-wide results and caveats: Patients with IBD had less TCRbeta diversity (inverse Simpson) than their healthy co-twins.

The rearrangement uses TRBV6-5 and TRBJ1-2; TCRdb selects TRBD1, and the lack of DNA leaves this call unchecked. Source material: blood. This receptor was identified in a human donor with ulcerative colitis or Crohn's disease, or a healthy co-twin of an affected twin (not recorded which). The CDR3 spells CASTLGGNYGYTF.